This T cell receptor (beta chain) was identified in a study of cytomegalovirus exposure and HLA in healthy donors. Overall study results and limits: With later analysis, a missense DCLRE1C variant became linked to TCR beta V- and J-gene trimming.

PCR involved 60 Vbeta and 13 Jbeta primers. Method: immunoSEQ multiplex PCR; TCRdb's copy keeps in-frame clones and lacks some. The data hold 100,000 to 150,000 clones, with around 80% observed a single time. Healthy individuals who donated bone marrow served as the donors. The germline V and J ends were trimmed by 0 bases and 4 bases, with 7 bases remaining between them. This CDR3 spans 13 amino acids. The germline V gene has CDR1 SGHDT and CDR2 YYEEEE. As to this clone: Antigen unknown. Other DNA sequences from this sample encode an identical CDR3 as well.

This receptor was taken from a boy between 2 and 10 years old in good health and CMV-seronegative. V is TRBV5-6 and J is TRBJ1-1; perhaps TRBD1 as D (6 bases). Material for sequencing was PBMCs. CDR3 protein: CASSLGGGTEAFF. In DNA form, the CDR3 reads TGTGCCAGCAGCTTGGGAGGGGGCACTGAAGCTTTCTTT.